A selection of T cell receptor beta chains follows, all from one sample in a study of T cell responses to AZD1222 COVID-19 vaccine. Profiled with immunoSEQ multiplex PCR; TCRdb holds only in-frame clones, not every one. The data show 150,000 or so clones, about 91% seen once. Sample: peripheral blood, taken on day 0 of AZD1222 vaccination. Every receptor here comes from an adult in good health. The CDR3 runs from the conserved cysteine through the conserved F or W. Fields, in order: J gene, D gene, V gene, clone size, CDR3 DNA, CDR3 protein. A D gene is named only where the DNA matches it firmly. Clone size is not always given. Where it is, it says once, few, many or a class for expanded clones.

TRBJ2-1,NA,TRBV20-1,once,TGCAGTGCCCTAGGTCGGAGTCAGCAGTTCTTC,CSALGRSQQFF
TRBJ1-2,NA,TRBV6-1,few,TGTGCCAGCAGTGAAACACAGTCCTATGGCTACACCTTC,CASSETQSYGYTF
TRBJ2-1,TRBD1,TRBV7-9,NA,TGTGCCAGCAGCTTGCGACAGGGCCTCCGCCAAGGGCAGTTCTTC,CASSLRQGLRQGQFF
TRBJ2-7,NA,TRBV19,NA,TGTGCCAGTAGTCATCAGCCCGGGACGTGGAGCTCCTACGAGCAGTACTTC,CASSHQPGTWSSYEQYF
TRBJ2-1,NA,TRBV29-1,NA,TGCAGCGTTGAAGCCCATTCTATGGGAAATGAGCAGTTCTTC,CSVEAHSMGNEQFF
TRBJ1-1,NA,TRBV7-3,NA,TGTGCCAGCAGCCGGGCTGGAGGGAACACTGAAGCTTTCTTT,CASSRAGGNTEAFF
TRBJ1-1,NA,TRBV21-1,once,TGTGCCAGCAGCAAAGCCCGCCTCGGGATGAACACTGAAGCTTTCTTT,CASSKARLGMNTEAFF
TRBJ2-2,NA,TRBV27,NA,TGTGCCAGCAGTTTCTGGCCCACCGGGGAGCTGTTTTTT,CASSFWPTGELFF
TRBJ2-1,TRBD2,TRBV28,NA,TGTGCCAGCAGCCGGAGCGGGAGGGCAAGGGGTGAGCAGTTCTTC,CASSRSGRARGEQFF
TRBJ2-7,NA,TRBV27,NA,TGTGCCAGCAGTTTTCTACAGGGGACTGGCGAGCAGTACTTC,CASSFLQGTGEQYF
TRBJ1-3,NA,TRBV9,once,TGTGCCAGCAGCGTAGCACTTAGGTCTGACACGGAGGGAGGAAACACCATATATTTT,CASSVALRSDTEGGNTIYF
TRBJ2-2,NA,TRBV3-1/TRBV3-2,NA,TGTGCCAGCAGCCCCCATAACGGGGCCACCGGGGAGCTGTTTTTT,CASSPHNGATGELFF
TRBJ2-1,TRBD2,TRBV11-2,once,TGTGCCAGCAGCGAAGGACTAGCGGGAGACTACAATGAGCAGTTCTTC,CASSEGLAGDYNEQFF
TRBJ1-2,NA,TRBV7-2,few,TGTGCCAGCAGCTTCACCTCCGGGACGGGCTATGGCTACACCTTC,CASSFTSGTGYGYTF
TRBJ1-2,NA,TRBV19,NA,TGTGCCAGTATGCGGGAAAACTATGGCTACACCTTC,CASMRENYGYTF
TRBJ2-7,TRBD2,TRBV4-1,NA,TGCGCCAGCAGCCAAGGATGGACTAGCGCGAGCTCCTACGAGCAGTACTTC,CASSQGWTSASSYEQYF
TRBJ1-2,TRBD1,TRBV19,NA,TGTGCCAGTAGTATTGGACAGGGTGGTGGCTACACCTTC,CASSIGQGGGYTF
TRBJ1-2,TRBD1,TRBV5-6,NA,TGTGCCAGCAGCCCCGGTCCCAGGGGGTCCTATGGCTACACCTTC,CASSPGPRGSYGYTF
TRBJ1-4,NA,TRBV4-1,NA,TGCGCCAGCAGCGGAAAGAATGAAAAACTGTTTTTT,CASSGKNEKLFF
TRBJ1-1,TRBD1,TRBV6-5,NA,TGTGCCAGCAGTCAGGACAGGGAAGCTTTCTTT,CASSQDREAFF
TRBJ1-2,NA,TRBV15,NA,TGTGCCACCAGCGTTGGGAGATCTTTCGGCTACACCTTC,CATSVGRSFGYTF
TRBJ2-3,TRBD2,TRBV19,NA,TGTGCCAGTAGGTTGGAAGGGGGGACTAGCGTTGATACGCAGTATTTT,CASRLEGGTSVDTQYF
TRBJ2-7,TRBD1,TRBV15,few,TGTGCCACCAGCAGAGACTGGACCACAGGGGGCGAGCAGTACTTC,CATSRDWTTGGEQYF
TRBJ2-3,NA,TRBV30,NA,TGTGCCTTAGAAACGGGGCACGGGGGTACAGATACGCAGTATTTT,CALETGHGGTDTQYF
TRBJ1-1,NA,TRBV12-5,NA,TGTGCTAGTGGTTTGGTACTAACTGCCCAGGGGAACACTGAAGCTTTCTTT,CASGLVLTAQGNTEAFF
TRBJ2-1,TRBD1,TRBV24-1,once,TGTGCCACCAGTGACCGGAGACAGGGATCTCTTTATGAGCAGTTCTTC,CATSDRRQGSLYEQFF
TRBJ2-7,TRBD2,TRBV9,NA,TGTGCCAGCAGCGTAGATCTGGGAGGGGCCCACGAGCAGTACTTC,CASSVDLGGAHEQYF
TRBJ2-1,NA,TRBV15,NA,TGTGCCACCAGCAGAGCCGCCGGGACACCCAAGAGCTCCTACAATGAGCAGTTCTTC,CATSRAAGTPKSSYNEQFF